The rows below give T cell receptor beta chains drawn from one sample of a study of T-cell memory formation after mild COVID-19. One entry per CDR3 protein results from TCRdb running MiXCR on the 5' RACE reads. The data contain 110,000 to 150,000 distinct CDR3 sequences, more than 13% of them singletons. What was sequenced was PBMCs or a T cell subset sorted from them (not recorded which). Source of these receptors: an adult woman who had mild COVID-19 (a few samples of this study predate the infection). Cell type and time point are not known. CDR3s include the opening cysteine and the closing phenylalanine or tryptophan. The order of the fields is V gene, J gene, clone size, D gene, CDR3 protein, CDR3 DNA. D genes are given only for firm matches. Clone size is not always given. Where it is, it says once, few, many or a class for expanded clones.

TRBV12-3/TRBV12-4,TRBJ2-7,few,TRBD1,CASIPGGQFTYEQYF,TGTGCCAGCATCCCAGGGGGACAGTTCACCTACGAGCAGTACTTC
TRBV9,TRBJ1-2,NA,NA,CASSVGGSAVYGYTF,TGTGCCAGCAGCGTAGGAGGCAGTGCGGTATATGGCTACACCTTC
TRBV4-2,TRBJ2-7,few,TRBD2,CASSQDGLAGGQYDEQYF,TGTGCCAGCAGCCAAGACGGGCTAGCGGGAGGGCAGTACGACGAGCAGTACTTC
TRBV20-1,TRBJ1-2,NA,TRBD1,CSARIGGRGYTF,TGCAGTGCAAGGATAGGGGGCCGTGGCTACACCTTC
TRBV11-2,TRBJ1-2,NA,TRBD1,CASGDRYYGYTF,TGTGCCAGCGGGGACAGATACTATGGCTACACCTTC
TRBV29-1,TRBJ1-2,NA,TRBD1,CSVEDNSGQGLHYGYTF,TGCAGCGTTGAAGATAACTCGGGACAGGGGTTGCACTATGGCTACACCTTC
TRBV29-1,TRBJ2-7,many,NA,CSVESGYSYEQYF,TGCAGCGTTGAGTCTGGGTACTCCTACGAGCAGTACTTC
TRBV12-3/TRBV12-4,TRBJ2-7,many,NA,CASTVPPYEQYF,TGTGCCAGCACCGTCCCTCCCTACGAGCAGTACTTC
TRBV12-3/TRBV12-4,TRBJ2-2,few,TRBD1,CASSFNVGTGGFDTGELFF,TGTGCCAGCAGTTTCAATGTCGGGACAGGGGGTTTCGACACCGGGGAGCTGTTTTTT
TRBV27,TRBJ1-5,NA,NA,CASSLYFLKGNQPQHF,TGTGCCAGCAGTTTATATTTCCTAAAGGGCAATCAGCCCCAGCATTTT
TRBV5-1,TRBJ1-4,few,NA,CASSGGLDEKLFF,TGCGCCAGCAGTGGGGGGTTGGATGAAAAACTGTTTTTT
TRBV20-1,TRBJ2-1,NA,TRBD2,CSARRQAREVQFF,TGCAGTGCTAGAAGGCAGGCGCGGGAGGTCCAGTTCTTC
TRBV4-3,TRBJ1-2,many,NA,CASSQDPGYGYTF,TGCGCCAGCAGCCAAGATCCTGGCTATGGCTACACCTTC
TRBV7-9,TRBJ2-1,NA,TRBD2,CASSSGLVYNEQFF,TGTGCCAGCAGCTCGGGACTAGTTTACAATGAGCAGTTCTTC
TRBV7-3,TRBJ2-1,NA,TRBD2,CASSFGLEGTNEQFF,TGTGCCAGCAGCTTCGGACTAGAGGGTACCAATGAGCAGTTCTTC
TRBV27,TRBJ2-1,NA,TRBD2,CASMGGYNEQFF,TGTGCCAGCATGGGGGGGTACAATGAGCAGTTCTTC
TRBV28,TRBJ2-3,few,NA,CASSFLAEENTDTQYF,TGTGCCAGCAGTTTCCTCGCCGAAGAAAACACAGATACGCAGTATTTT
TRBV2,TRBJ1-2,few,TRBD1,CASSWGQVGYGYTF,TGTGCCAGCAGTTGGGGACAGGTTGGCTATGGCTACACCTTC
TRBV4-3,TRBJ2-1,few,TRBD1,CASSREGGNPHNEQFF,TGCGCCAGCAGCCGAGAAGGGGGCAACCCCCACAATGAGCAGTTCTTC
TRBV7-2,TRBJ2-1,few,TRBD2,CASSTTSNPMHEQFF,TGTGCCAGCAGCACGACTAGCAACCCTATGCATGAGCAGTTCTTC
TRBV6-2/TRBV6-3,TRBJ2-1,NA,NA,CASSYDTPNYNEQFF,TGTGCCAGCAGTTATGACACCCCAAACTACAATGAGCAGTTCTTC
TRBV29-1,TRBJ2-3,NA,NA,CSVEDLSGAPDTQYF,TGCAGCGTTGAAGATCTGTCGGGGGCACCCGATACGCAGTATTTT
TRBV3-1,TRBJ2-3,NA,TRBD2,CASSQGLALSPSTDTQYF,TGTGCCAGCAGCCAAGGACTAGCTCTGAGCCCTAGCACAGATACGCAGTATTTT
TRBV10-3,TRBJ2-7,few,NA,CAISEPNLINEQYF,TGTGCCATCAGTGAGCCGAACTTGATAAACGAGCAGTACTTC